This T cell receptor (beta chain) was documented in a study of glioma-infiltrating T cells after dendritic cell vaccination. Trimming cost V 4 bases and J 1 base, with 17 bases left between them. CDR3 length: 16 residues. Germline V gene lookup returns CDR1 MNHEY and CDR2 SMNVEV (reference sequence). TCRdb's copy holds only in-frame clones and misses some; the assay was immunoSEQ multiplex PCR. The table lists about 76,000 clones, around 86% of them singletons, with about 2.3% in the top ten. Time point defined: after dendritic cell vaccination, including at tumor progression/relapse. V gene TRBV27 combines with J gene TRBJ2-7; tentative D call: TRBD1 (6 bases). The clonotype comes from a human donor with glioblastoma. The starting material was blood, obtained after dendritic cell vaccination. The CDR3 bases are TGTGCCAGCAGTTCCCTGGACAGAACGAAGTCCTACGAGCAGTACTTC. This sequence encodes CASSSLDRTKSYEQYF.